This T cell receptor beta chain derives from a study of cytomegalovirus exposure and HLA in healthy donors. Study-wide results and caveats: Later analysis showed TCR association rates varying by HLA locus, highest for DRB1 and lowest for HLA-C.

PCR employed 60 Vbeta and 13 Jbeta primers. TCRdb keeps only in-frame clones here, not all; method: immunoSEQ multiplex PCR. The table has over 150,000 clones, roughly 79% seen once. Points on this clone: Its antigen is not identified.

The source of this sequence is a woman in her forties or fifties in good health and CMV-seronegative. Sequenced input: PBMCs.

CDR3 nucleotide sequence: TGTGCCAGTAGTACGGGACAGGGCGAGGTTAACAACGTCCTGACTTTC. This encodes CASSTGQGEVNNVLTF. The chain has TRBV19 and TRBJ2-6, with 9 nucleotides matching TRBD1. Germline-derived CDR1 and CDR2 are LNHDA and SQIVND (reference sequence). V shed 4 bases, J shed 9 bases, and the junction held 10 bases outside the gene matches. The CDR3 contains 16 residues.